These T cell receptor beta chains were read from a single sample in a study of CD8+ T cells in alopecia areata. Using immunoSEQ multiplex PCR, the repertoire was profiled, and TCRdb retains in-frame clones only, with some absent. The table lists 15,000 to 20,000 clones, 50% to 60% of them singletons. The source was skin, collected at week 4, from a patient treated with tofacitinib. The receptor source for this set is a human donor with alopecia areata. The conserved cysteine and the conserved F or W are not part of the CDR3 here. The order of the fields is clone size, V gene, J gene, CDR3 protein. Some rows have no size entry. The others give once, few or many, or a class for an expanded clone.

>few|TRBV7-2|TRBJ2-7
ASSPGLSDYEQY
>NA|TRBV29-1|TRBJ1-1
SVGGQQGFNTEAF
>NA|TRBV28|TRBJ2-3
ASSWTSEGDTQY
>NA|TRBV6-1|TRBJ2-7
ASNRVGGGAYEQY
>NA|TRBV27|TRBJ2-5
ASRPTGFQETQY
>NA|TRBV28|TRBJ2-3
ASSPPGGGTDTQY
>NA|TRBV5-1|TRBJ1-5
ASSLDPAGQETPNQPQH
>NA|TRBV5-1|TRBJ2-5
ASSLGTEETQY
>NA|TRBV28|TRBJ2-4
ASSGPGTVLGPKNIQY
>few|TRBV2|TRBJ1-1
ASSEGRGNTEAF
>NA|TRBV2|TRBJ1-6
ASSLGQRLSSPLH
>NA|TRBV5-5|TRBJ2-4
ASKRAGTGVIGAKNIQY
>NA|TRBV9|TRBJ1-2
ASSVGANYGYT
>NA|TRBV6-4|TRBJ2-7
ASSDATG
>NA|TRBV5-1|TRBJ1-1
ASSWGQDTEAF
>NA|TRBV20-1|TRBJ2-5
SVETQY
>NA|TRBV5-1|TRBJ1-2
ASSRDSTQGYT
>NA|TRBV2|TRBJ1-1
ASQRENTEAF
>NA|TRBV7-2|TRBJ1-5
ASSKVGDQPQH
>NA|TRBV5-6|TRBJ1-5
ASSYGTQPQH
>NA|TRBV5-4|TRBJ1-2
ASSLADVGYT
>NA|TRBV4-2|TRBJ2-7
ASSQVIFYEQY
>NA|TRBV2|TRBJ1-1
ASSYRGGDTEAF
>NA|TRBV7-9|TRBJ2-1
ASSLGQGEGNEQF
>once|TRBV15|NA
ATSSGTGFYEQY